The 7 T cell receptor beta chains below all came from one sample that was sequenced in a study of blood T cells in healthy people across ages. Through a sample-barcoded 5' primer and a J-beta primer mix, a second PCR was run for roughly 6 to 11 cycles. One entry per CDR3 protein, called by TCRdb with MiXCR from the 5' RACE reads. This table holds around 970,000 distinct CDR3 sequences, just over 50% found once. The sample was blood. The receptors here all came from a woman aged 55-69 years in good health.

The chain couples TRBV12-3 or TRBV12-4 to TRBJ2-7; 12 bases align to TRBD2. The CDR3 is 16 residues long. J was trimmed by 2 bases and V by 2 bases; bases with no gene match: 4. The CDR3 here is CASSLWLAGGTYEQYF. The CDR3, as DNA: TGTGCCAGCAGTTTATGGCTAGCGGGAGGGACCTACGAGCAGTACTTC.

This chain connects TRBV7-2 to TRBJ2-5; D unresolved. Germline V lookup: CDR1 SGHTA, CDR2 FQGNSA. There are 14 residues in the CDR3. Trimming removed 1 base at V and 2 bases at J, with 8 bases between. CDR3 amino acids: CASSLEARQETQYF. CDR3 DNA: TGTGCCAGCAGCTTAGAGGCCAGACAAGAGACCCAGTACTTC.

The chain has TRBV5-1 and TRBJ2-5, with 10 bases identical to TRBD2. TRBJ2-7 matches the DNA end more closely, so the J call is doubtful. CDR1 and CDR2 from the germline V gene are SGHRS and YFSETQ. The CDR3 has 18 amino acids. This CDR3 is CASSPFRAGGLQGYEQYF. Written as DNA, the CDR3 is TGCGCCAGCAGCCCCTTCCGAGCGGGAGGGCTCCAGGGCTACGAGCAGTACTTC.

For this clonotype: A much bigger clone sits one base away, suggesting this may be a read error. The rearrangement joins TRBV20-1 to TRBJ2-5; TRBD1 aligns across 7 bases. The CDR3 loop spans 11 amino acids. Germline V gives CDR1 DFQATT, CDR2 SNEGSKA (reference sequence). J was trimmed by 11 bases and V by 3 bases; bases with no gene match: 6. In nucleotides, the CDR3 is TGCAGTGCTAGCCGCGAACAGGGGCAGTACTTC. Its translation: CSASREQGQYF.

The V call is TRBV5-6, the J call TRBJ2-7; TRBD1 matches 9 bases. This CDR3 has 13 amino acids. CDR1 and CDR2 (germline): SGHDT, YYEEEE. V gave up 5 bases and J gave up 6 bases; unmatched junction bases: 6. This chain's CDR3 is CASRGGQGGEQYF. The CDR3 coding sequence is TGTGCCAGCAGGGGGGGACAGGGAGGCGAGCAGTACTTC. Looking up the rest from reference TRBV5-6 and TRBJ2-7 gives the full variable domain: DAGVTQSPTHLIKTRGQQVTLRCSPKSGHDTVSWYQQALGQGPQFIFQYYEEEERQRGNFPDRFSGHQFPNYSSELNVNALLLGDSALYLCASRGGQGGEQYFGPGTRLTVT.

Comments on this clonotype: Being one base from a much bigger clone, this may be a read error. This chain joins TRBV29-1 and TRBJ2-3; no clear D. CDR3 length: 12 amino acids. The germline V gene encodes CDR1 SQVTM and CDR2 ANQGSEA. Trimming shortened V by 4 bases and J by 1 base, and 6 bases separated the two germline ends. The CDR3 region has the DNA TGCAGCGTTGTGGCCGGCACAGATACGCAGTATTTT. This sequence encodes CSVVAGTDTQYF.

The V gene is TRBV6-5, the J gene TRBJ2-7, with D possibly being TRBD2 (6 bases). CDR1 and CDR2 from the germline V gene are MNHEY and SVGAGI. V was pared by 8 bases and J by 5 bases, with 16 bases between. The CDR3 is 13 amino acids. In DNA form, the CDR3 reads TGTGCCAGCCGGAGGGGATTTGTTGACGAGCAGTACTTC. It codes for CASRRGFVDEQYF.